This entry is about one T cell receptor (beta chain). Its antigen remains unknown. The CDR3 has 15 amino acids. The germline V gene has CDR1 LGHNA and CDR2 YNFKEQ. V gave up 1 base and J gave up 7 bases, with 11 bases separating them. This specimen comes from a study of cytomegalovirus exposure and HLA in healthy donors. Study details: The Caucasian-associated ancestry cluster held roughly 80% of more than 350 genotyped donors. Study-level results: It was approximately 150 TCR beta chains that were listed as cytomegalovirus-associated. According to a later analysis, most TCR beta chains associated with CMV appeared HLA-restricted. Excluded were some V segments that proved indistinguishable, including TRBV6-2 and TRBV6-3.

With 60 Vbeta and 13 Jbeta primers, the PCR was carried out. TCRdb's table, derived via immunoSEQ multiplex PCR, lists solely in-frame clones and lacks some. The sample contains some 140,000 clones, 70% to 80% of which appear only once. The TCR comes from a woman between 40 and 55 years old in good health and CMV-seronegative. Material: PBMCs. The V call is TRBV4-2, the J call TRBJ1-6; D might be TRBD1 (6 bases). Here the CDR3 DNA reads TGTGCCAGCAGCCAAGCCGGGGGGCAGAATTCACCCCTCCACTTT. This gives the protein CASSQAGGQNSPLHF.